This TCR beta chain was retrieved from a study of CD4 T cells in relation to SARS-CoV-2 and coronaviruses (TCRdb year 2021). Looking at the study overall: In the ViraFEST assay, PBMCs were cultured with antigen for under 12 days, after which TCR beta CDR3s were sequenced to identify antigen-specific clonal expansions. For other donors in the study, expansion assays were sequenced with a different, Illumina-based TCR-beta assay. The Adaptive Biotechnologies TCR-sequencing kit was used to sequence samples from a few pre-COVID donors and the naive versus memory experiments, while other data came from Illumina-based sequencing. HLA restriction was mapped for shared crossreactive spike epitopes using patient-derived lymphoblastoid cell lines. An HIV-1 Nef peptide pool or a culture without peptide was used as the negative reference condition. At the level of individual TCR clonotypes, the study measured memory CD4+ T cell crossreactivity between SARS-CoV-2 spike protein and common cold coronavirus spike proteins.

With regard to this clone: Its antigen target is currently unknown. Per-base quality was not reported, and no clone a single base away is much larger than it.

Summary of the overall study and its limitations: No donor contributed both pre-pandemic and post-infection samples, which limited tracing the source of pre-existing responses. Crossreactivity analysis was centred on spike protein, so crossreactivity against other viral proteins was not assessed. Crossreactive clones showed significantly weaker SARS-CoV-2-driven expansion than monoreactive clones, consistent with antigenic imprinting. The study was limited by small numbers of patients and tested TCRs. Around 65% of donors had memory CD4+ clonotypes that crossrecognized SARS-CoV-2 and at least one common cold coronavirus spike.

V ends up 3 bases short and J 2 bases short, with an unmatched junction base count of 4. CDR1 and CDR2 are read off the germline V gene as SGHAT and FQNNGV. The CDR3, cysteine through phenylalanine, is 15 amino acids long. Here the CDR3 DNA is all that survives: 45 bases in frame from base 1. CD4+ T cells from unexposed donors were collected before the COVID-19 pandemic (2011-2018). After more than nine days of culture, CD4+ T cells were isolated with the EasySep CD4+ T cell isolation kit. As far as cell numbers permitted, CD4+ T cells from unexposed donors were tested for reactivity against SARS-CoV-2 S and N as well as four spike pools from common cold coronaviruses. Each well received approximately 2 million PBMCs, cultured in IMDM supplemented with about 5.4% human AB serum and roughly 10 IU/ml IL-2. Half of the culture medium was replaced with fresh IL-2-containing medium on days 3 and 7. In general, triplicate replicate wells were used for every peptide culture condition. Leukapheresis product for the unexposed donors was purchased commercially. Ficoll-Paque PLUS gradient centrifugation was used to isolate PBMCs from either whole blood or leukapheresis product. PBMCs were either cryopreserved at -140 degrees C or used fresh in the expansion assay. The QIAamp Micro DNA Kit was used to extract genomic DNA from the CD4+ T cells.

The library came from the immunoSEQ multiplex PCR assay. From the authors' description of their analysis: During preprocessing, nonproductive sequences were removed, along with CDR3s that did not begin with C, did not end with F or W, or were shorter than 7 amino acids. Antigen-specific clonotypes were called with the MANAFEST web app, based on expansion relative to reference and other culture wells. To be counted as positive, a clone had to show significant expansion compared with the reference culture, at an FDR below 0.05, in 2 of 3 replicate wells. Positive clones also required significant expansion versus all other tandem wells and an odds ratio above 5. CDR3 homology was measured as pairwise Levenshtein distance, computed with the stringdist R package after trimming three terminal residues from each end. Imported from immuneACCESS, the table was reduced by TCRdb to in-frame sequences with V and J called. These copies leave out some clones; in studies compared against another copy, an unresolved V gene accounts for under half, and the cause of the remainder is not known. V, J and clone size were drawn from that table, and D and trimming were deduced from the DNA. For this sample there are 20,000 to 25,000 clones; roughly 80% appear just once. Of the sample, roughly 12% falls within the top ten clones.

Sequencing was performed on CD4+ T cells from PBMCs, cultured in vitro. The sequence came from a human donor in good health. The chain links TRBV11-2 with TRBJ2-7; TRBD1 matches 10 bases in the middle. The CDR3 here reads CASSFGTGATYEQYF. The DNA sequence reads TGTGCCAGCAGCTTCGGGACAGGGGCTACCTACGAGCAGTACTTC.